These 25 T cell receptor beta chains share one sample of origin, sequenced in a study of T cell repertoires in aging, cancer and after chemotherapy. A mixed TRB-A/B primer pool amplified rearranged TRB by multiplex touch-down PCR. TCRdb re-analysed the multiplex PCR reads in MiXCR, keeping a single row per CDR3 protein. The repertoire holds about 10,000 distinct CDR3 sequences, with about 30% as singletons. Peripheral blood genomic DNA, not sorted cells or RNA, was the template. Input material: blood. Receptors were obtained from a human donor in good health. The donor label of this sample is uncertain.

In its sample, this clonotype was seen a few times. The V gene is TRBV5-6, the J gene TRBJ1-1; TRBD1 aligns across 7 bases. There are 16 residues in the CDR3. Per the germline V gene, CDR1 is SGHDT and CDR2 is YYEEEE. V dropped 4 bases and J dropped 7; count of bases not matched to a gene: 16. The CDR3 is CASSHSLGTALNEAFF. The CDR3 nucleotides are TGTGCCAGCAGCCACTCCTTAGGGACAGCCCTTAATGAAGCTTTCTTT. Drawing the rest from reference TRBV5-6 and TRBJ1-1, the complete variable domain is DAGVTQSPTHLIKTRGQQVTLRCSPKSGHDTVSWYQQALGQGPQFIFQYYEEEERQRGNFPDRFSGHQFPNYSSELNVNALLLGDSALYLCASSHSLGTALNEAFFGQGTRLTVV.

V is TRBV6-1 and J is TRBJ2-5; 8 bases match TRBD1. V was pared by 7 bases and J by 0 bases, with 13 bases of the junction left unmatched. Germline V gene lookup returns CDR1 MNHNS and CDR2 SASEGT. This CDR3 comprises 17 residues. Here the CDR3 DNA reads TGTGCCAGCATTACGGACAGGGCCGAACAATACCAAGAGACCCAGTACTTC. Translated, it gives CASITDRAEQYQETQYF.

J is TRBJ2-5 and V is TRBV27; D is undetermined. The V end was cut by 5 bases, the J end by 2 bases, with 15 bases between. This CDR3 is 15 amino acids long. The germline CDR1 and CDR2 sequences are MNHEY and SMNVEV (reference sequence). CDR3 nucleotides: TGTGCCAGCAGTCCTCACTCTTTGGAACAAGAGACCCAGTACTTC. The encoded protein is CASSPHSLEQETQYF.

The chain uses TRBV11-1 and TRBJ2-7, with TRBD2 identical over 9 bases. Germline CDR1 and CDR2: SGHAT and FQDESV (reference sequence). V lost 1 base to trimming and J lost 2 bases; unmatched junction nucleotides: 3. The CDR3 has 15 amino acids. CDR3 region: CASSLETSGTYEQYF. The CDR3 nucleotides read TGTGCCAGCAGCTTAGAGACTAGCGGTACCTACGAGCAGTACTTC.

This clonotype is labeled as medium-sized (0.01 to 0.1%). This chain uses TRBV6-1 with TRBJ1-4, with TRBD1 matching over 8 bases. The CDR3 runs 14 residues. Germline V gene lookup returns CDR1 MNHNS and CDR2 SASEGT. V dropped 1 base and J dropped 7; count of bases not matched to a gene: 2. This CDR3 reads CASSEGQGFEKLFF. The CDR3 bases are TGTGCCAGCAGTGAAGGACAGGGGTTTGAAAAACTGTTTTTT.

This clonotype has only a few counts. The chain combines TRBV29-1 with TRBJ2-7, with TRBD2 as a possible D gene (5 bases). V was trimmed by 3 bases and J by 6 bases, leaving 12 bases between them. Germline CDR1 SQVTM, CDR2 ANQGSEA. This CDR3 region has 12 residues. CDR3 sequence reads: CSVEGSGGEQYF. DNA for the CDR3: TGCAGCGTTGAGGGTTCCGGAGGCGAGCAGTACTTC.

The J gene is TRBJ2-5, the V gene TRBV7-2; 11 bases match TRBD2. From germline, CDR1 is SGHTA and CDR2 FQGNSA. J was trimmed by 5 bases and V by 2 bases; bases with no gene match: 7. This CDR3 has 16 residues. For the CDR3, the DNA is TGTGCCAGCAGCTTACGAACTAGCGGGAGAAGGGAGACCCAGTACTTC. Translated: CASSLRTSGRRETQYF. Using reference TRBV7-2 and TRBJ2-5 for the parts outside the CDR3, the full variable domain is GAGVSQSPSNKVTEKGKDVELRCDPISGHTALYWYRQSLGQGLEFLIYFQGNSAPDKSGLPSDRFSAERTGGSVSTLTIQRTQQEDSAVYLCASSLRTSGRRETQYFGPGTRLLVL.

CDR3 loop: CASSYYLPVGGPDTQYF. CDR3 nucleotides: TGTGCCAGCAGTTACTATCTTCCGGTGGGGGGACCAGATACGCAGTATTTT. The gene calls are TRBV6-5 and TRBJ2-3; D perhaps matches TRBD2 (6 bases). The V end lost 1 base, the J end lost 4 bases, and 18 bases lay between the germline ends. CDR3 length equals 17 residues. Germline V gene lookup returns CDR1 MNHEY and CDR2 SVGAGI.

The sample holds a few counts of this clonotype. The chain carries TRBV5-4 and TRBJ2-1; 12 bases are shared with TRBD1. CDR1 and CDR2 (germline): SGHNT, YYREEE (reference sequence). Germline trimming cut 4 bases from V and 6 bases from J; bases unmatched to any gene: 8. The CDR3 totals 16 residues. CDR3: CASSPRGTGGFNEQFF. CDR3 nucleotide sequence: TGTGCCAGCAGCCCACGCGGGACAGGGGGCTTCAATGAGCAGTTCTTC.

The V call is TRBV19, the J call TRBJ1-1; D uncertain. Germline values: CDR1 LNHDA, CDR2 SQIVND (reference sequence). The CDR3 covers 15 residues. V lost 1 base and J 0 bases, leaving 9 bases between the germline ends. The CDR3 protein is CASSIGRRMNTEAFF. The CDR3 DNA follows: TGTGCCAGTAGTATAGGTCGGAGGATGAACACTGAAGCTTTCTTT.

In its sample, this clonotype was seen a few times. This rearrangement joins TRBV19 to TRBJ1-5, with D hard to call. Looked up from germline, CDR1 is LNHDA and CDR2 is SQIVND (reference sequence). V was clipped by 8 bases and J by 0 bases, with 14 bases between them. The CDR3 consists of 15 residues. CDR3 sequence reads: CASRVGFSSNQPQHF. The CDR3 coding sequence is TGTGCCAGTCGTGTTGGCTTTTCTAGCAATCAGCCCCAGCATTTT.

This chain links TRBV6-2 or TRBV6-3 with TRBJ2-3; tentative D call: TRBD1 (7 bases). V gave up 6 bases and J gave up 2 bases, with 18 bases separating them. Germline CDR1 and CDR2: MNHEY and SVGEGT. This CDR3 region has 16 residues. In nucleotides, the CDR3 is TGTGCCAGCAGCCTGGCGGGACAGCTTTTCACAGATACGCAGTATTTT. Encoded protein: CASSLAGQLFTDTQYF.

In its sample, this clonotype was seen a few times. The genes are TRBV19 and TRBJ2-7, with D perhaps TRBD1 (5 bases). V was cut by 4 bases and J by 1 base, with 11 bases left in between. The CDR3 length is 14 residues. Germline V gene lookup returns CDR1 LNHDA and CDR2 SQIVND (reference sequence). CDR3 in amino acids: CASSTPGSSYEQYF. The CDR3 nucleotides read TGTGCCAGTAGTACACCAGGGTCGTCCTACGAGCAGTACTTC.

This clonotype is medium-sized (0.01 to 0.1%) within its sample. This chain joins TRBV6-5 and TRBJ2-2; D gene ambiguous. The CDR3 is 12 residues long. Looked up from germline, CDR1 is MNHEY and CDR2 is SVGAGI. With 5 bases removed from V and 11 bases from J, the gap between germline ends came to 12 bases. DNA for the CDR3: TGTGCCAGCAGTAGGGCGACGGGTGAGCTGTTTTTT. It specifies CASSRATGELFF.

The chain couples TRBV27 to TRBJ2-3; 10 bases match TRBD2. The germline gives CDR1 MNHEY, CDR2 SMNVEV (reference sequence). After removal of 4 bases from V and 3 bases from J, the junction contained 16 bases not matched to a gene. CDR3 length equals 19 residues. This chain's CDR3 is CASSSLWAGLAGATDTQYF. The CDR3 DNA follows: TGTGCCAGCAGTTCACTGTGGGCAGGTCTAGCGGGAGCAACAGATACGCAGTATTTT.

This chain joins TRBV18 and TRBJ2-1; 10 bases match TRBD1. CDR3 length: 16 residues. V was clipped by 1 base and J by 7 bases; unmatched bases: 7. Germline V gene lookup returns CDR1 KGHSH and CDR2 LQKENI. CDR3 DNA sequence: TGTGCCAGCTCACCACTGGGACAGGGGAGGAAGAATGAGCAGTTCTTC. It codes for CASSPLGQGRKNEQFF.

This clonotype has only one observation. Germline and junction disagree at one end, which may indicate a read error. The chain couples TRBV5-6 to TRBJ2-1; 13 bases are a match to TRBD2. This CDR3 is 15 amino acids long. Germline values: CDR1 SGHDT, CDR2 YYEEEE. The CDR3 DNA sequence: TGCGCCAGCAGCTTTGGACTAGCGGGAGTTCATGAGCAGTTCTTC. This translates into CASSFGLAGVHEQFF.

This clonotype was picked up a small number of times. This chain joins TRBV6-1 and TRBJ1-3, with D unclear. The CDR3 extends over 13 amino acids. The V end was cut by 6 bases, the J end by 4 bases, with 10 bases between. Looked up from germline, CDR1 is MNHNS and CDR2 is SASEGT. This CDR3 reads CASRVTVGNTIYF. CDR3 bases: TGTGCCAGCAGGGTCACTGTCGGAAACACCATATATTTT.

By its share, this clonotype is medium-sized. The chain recombines TRBV29-1 with TRBJ1-2; D not certain. Germline lookup yields CDR1 SQVTM and CDR2 ANQGSEA. V was shortened by 3 bases and J by 8 bases, with 13 bases between the two germline ends. This CDR3 has 12 residues. DNA of the CDR3: TGCAGCGTTGAGACTCTATTCGACGGCTACACCTTC. Its translation is CSVETLFDGYTF.

V usage is TRBV19 and J usage is TRBJ2-3; TRBD2 aligns across 14 bases. The CDR3 covers 18 residues. V gave up 6 bases and J gave up 0 bases; unmatched junction bases: 8. Per the germline V gene, CDR1 is LNHDA and CDR2 is SQIVND (reference sequence). As DNA, the CDR3 is TGTGCCAGTAGGACGCGACTAGCGGGAGGGACTAGCACAGATACGCAGTATTTT. Its translation: CASRTRLAGGTSTDTQYF.

This clonotype appeared a few times. The chain uses TRBV30 and TRBJ1-5; 7 bases match TRBD1. V lost 3 bases and J lost 7; bases outside the gene matches: 3. The CDR3 is made up of 12 amino acids. Germline V lookup: CDR1 GTSNPN, CDR2 SVGIG (reference sequence). The CDR3 DNA sequence: TGTGCCTGGAGCCAGGGGGGCCAGCCCCAGCATTTT. Translation gives CAWSQGGQPQHF.

This clonotype was detected a few times. This chain uses TRBV6-5 with TRBJ1-5; no firm D call. Per the germline V gene, CDR1 is MNHEY and CDR2 is SVGAGI. The CDR3 extends over 12 amino acids. V was cut by 6 bases and J by 4 bases, with 7 bases left in between. The CDR3 reads CASRTGNQPQHF. CDR3 sequence (DNA): TGTGCCAGCAGAACGGGAAATCAGCCCCAGCATTTT.

The genes are TRBV7-9 and TRBJ2-7, with TRBD1 as a possible D gene (6 bases). The germline V gene encodes CDR1 SEHNR and CDR2 FQNEAQ (reference sequence). The CDR3 covers 13 residues. V was cut by 4 bases and J by 4 bases, with 11 bases left in between. CDR3: CASSSAGVYEQYF. CDR3 sequence (DNA): TGTGCCAGCAGCTCCGCAGGGGTGTACGAGCAGTACTTC.

This clonotype has more than one count but fewer than ten. The rearrangement links TRBV30 to TRBJ2-7, with D unresolved. Germline CDR1 GTSNPN, CDR2 SVGIG (reference sequence). This CDR3 contains 17 residues. V was pared by 3 bases and J by 0 bases, with 21 bases between. The CDR3 sequence is CAWRPKPGLANSYEQYF. The CDR3 DNA follows: TGTGCCTGGAGGCCCAAACCTGGGCTTGCTAACTCCTACGAGCAGTACTTC.

Note on this clonotype: At one end, the junction sequence differs from germline, possibly due to a read error. The V gene is TRBV30, the J gene TRBJ1-2, with a weak D call TRBD1 (5 bases). The CDR3 length is 15 residues. Per germline, CDR1 GTSNPN and CDR2 SVGIG (reference sequence). CDR3 residues: CVWSTGTWTLSGYTF. The CDR3 bases are TGTGTCTGGAGCACGGGGACTTGGACTCTCTCTGGCTACACCTTC.